Described below is a single TCR beta chain sequence and its context. Per the germline V gene, CDR1 is LNHDA and CDR2 is SQIVND (reference sequence). J lost 4 bases, V lost 5 bases, and 15 bases had no gene match. CDR3 length equals 19 residues. The entry originates in a study of T cells in Graves' hyperthyroidism and ophthalmopathy. Turning to the study itself: Peripheral blood specimens were obtained at initial diagnosis, prior to any treatment.

RNA transcripts gave rise to amplified TCR beta CDR3 regions. An initial round of RT-PCR targeting the TCR CDR3 relied on the HTBI primer set. TCRdb re-called the multiplex PCR reads through MiXCR, storing one row per CDR3 protein. Among a few hundred thousand distinct CDR3 sequences listed, 15% to 19% were seen once. Graves' hyperthyroidism showing no ophthalmopathy progression within 18 months was considered stable. The sequenced sample was blood. The rearrangement uses TRBV19 and TRBJ2-1, with 12 bases matching TRBD2. The sequence was collected from a woman between 25 and 40 years old with Graves' hyperthyroidism. The CDR3 coding sequence is TGTGCCAGTAGTCCCCGGTCTAGCGGGAGGGCCCTCACTTACAATGAGCAGTTCTTC. This gives the protein CASSPRSSGRALTYNEQFF. Supplemented by reference TRBV19 and TRBJ2-1, the full variable domain reads DGGITQSPKYLFRKEGQNVTLSCEQNLNHDAMYWYRQDPGQGLRLIYYSQIVNDFQKGDIAEGYSVSREKKESFPLTVTSAQKNPTAFYLCASSPRSSGRALTYNEQFFGPGTRLTVL.